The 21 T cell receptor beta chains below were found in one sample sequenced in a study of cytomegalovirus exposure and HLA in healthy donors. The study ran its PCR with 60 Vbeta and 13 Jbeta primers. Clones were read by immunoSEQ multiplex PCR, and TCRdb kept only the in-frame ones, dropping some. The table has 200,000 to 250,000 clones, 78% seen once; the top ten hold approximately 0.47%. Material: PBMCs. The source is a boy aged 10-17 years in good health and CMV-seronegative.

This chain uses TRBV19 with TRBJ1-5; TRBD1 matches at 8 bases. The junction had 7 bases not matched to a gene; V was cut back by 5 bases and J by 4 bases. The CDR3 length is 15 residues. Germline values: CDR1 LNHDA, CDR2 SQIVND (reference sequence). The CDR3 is CASSPTGGGNQPQHF. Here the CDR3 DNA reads TGTGCCAGTAGTCCTACAGGGGGGGGTAATCAGCCCCAGCATTTT.

CDR3 protein: CASRGTDREQYF. The CDR3 region has the DNA TGTGCCAGCAGGGGGACAGATCGCGAGCAGTACTTC. The J gene is TRBJ2-7, the V gene TRBV2; 7 bases match TRBD1. CDR3 size: 12 residues. Losses at the gene ends were 6 bases for V and 6 bases for J; bases not matched to a gene: 5. Per the germline V gene, CDR1 is SNHLY and CDR2 is FYNNEI.

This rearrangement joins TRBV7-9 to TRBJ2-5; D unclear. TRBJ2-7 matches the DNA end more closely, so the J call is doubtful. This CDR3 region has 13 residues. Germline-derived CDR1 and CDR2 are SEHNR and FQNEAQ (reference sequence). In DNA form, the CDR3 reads TGTGCCAGCAGCTTAGGGCTGGACTACGAGCAGTACTTC. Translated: CASSLGLDYEQYF.

The CDR3 DNA is TGTGCCAGCAGCGCGAGGACAGGGTGGGGCACTGAAGCTTTCTTT. This codes for CASSARTGWGTEAFF. The chain combines TRBV9 with TRBJ1-1; 8 bases align to TRBD1. Trimming cost V 3 bases and J 4 bases; bases outside gene matches: 8. The CDR3 is 15 residues long. CDR1 and CDR2 (germline): SGDLS, YYNGEE. The complete variable domain, with remaining parts taken from reference TRBV9 and TRBJ1-1, reads DSGVTQTPKHLITATGQRVTLRCSPRSGDLSVYWYQQSLDQGLQFLIQYYNGEERAKGNILERFSAQQFPDLHSELNLSSLELGDSALYFCASSARTGWGTEAFFGQGTRLTVV.

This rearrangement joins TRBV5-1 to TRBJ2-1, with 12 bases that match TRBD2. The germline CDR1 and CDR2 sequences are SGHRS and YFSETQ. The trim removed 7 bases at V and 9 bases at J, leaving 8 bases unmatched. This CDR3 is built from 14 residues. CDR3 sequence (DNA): TGCGCCAGCGAGAGGACTAGCGGGATGGGTGAGCAGTTCTTC. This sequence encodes CASERTSGMGEQFF. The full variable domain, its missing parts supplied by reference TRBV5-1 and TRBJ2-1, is KAGVTQTPRYLIKTRGQQVTLSCSPISGHRSVSWYQQTPGQGLQFLFEYFSETQRNKGNFPGRFSGRQFSNSRSEMNVSTLELGDSALYLCASERTSGMGEQFFGPGTRLTVL.

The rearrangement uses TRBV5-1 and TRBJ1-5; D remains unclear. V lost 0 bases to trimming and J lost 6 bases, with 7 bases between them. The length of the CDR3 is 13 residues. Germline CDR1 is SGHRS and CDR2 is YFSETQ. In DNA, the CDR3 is TGCGCCAGCAGCTTGGAAGGGAGTCAGCCCCAGCATTTT. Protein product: CASSLEGSQPQHF.

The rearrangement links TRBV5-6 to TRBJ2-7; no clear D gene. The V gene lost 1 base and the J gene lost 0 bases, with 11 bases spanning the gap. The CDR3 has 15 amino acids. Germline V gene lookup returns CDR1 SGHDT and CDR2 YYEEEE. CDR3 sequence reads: CASSLYNIFSYEQYF. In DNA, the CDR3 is TGTGCCAGCAGCTTGTACAACATATTCTCCTACGAGCAGTACTTC.

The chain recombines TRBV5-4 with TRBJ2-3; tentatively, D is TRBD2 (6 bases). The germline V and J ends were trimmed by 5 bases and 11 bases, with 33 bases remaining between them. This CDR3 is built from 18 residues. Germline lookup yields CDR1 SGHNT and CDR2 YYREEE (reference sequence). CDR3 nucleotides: TGTGCCAGCAGAAAGACATCTCTGGGGCTAGCGAGTCCGGGGGTGCAGTATTTT. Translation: CASRKTSLGLASPGVQYF.

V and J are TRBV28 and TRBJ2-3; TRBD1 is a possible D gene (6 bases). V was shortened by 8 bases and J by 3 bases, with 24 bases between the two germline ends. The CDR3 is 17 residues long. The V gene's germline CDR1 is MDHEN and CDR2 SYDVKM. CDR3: CASGIWNRDSWTDTQYF. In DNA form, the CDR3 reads TGTGCCAGCGGCATTTGGAACAGGGATAGCTGGACAGATACGCAGTATTTT.

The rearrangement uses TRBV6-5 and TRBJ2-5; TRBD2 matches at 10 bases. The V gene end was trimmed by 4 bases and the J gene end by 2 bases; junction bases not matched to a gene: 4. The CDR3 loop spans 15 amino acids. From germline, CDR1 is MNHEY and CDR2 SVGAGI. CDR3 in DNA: TGTGCCAGCAGTTCTGGGACTAGCGCACAAGAGACCCAGTACTTC. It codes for CASSSGTSAQETQYF.

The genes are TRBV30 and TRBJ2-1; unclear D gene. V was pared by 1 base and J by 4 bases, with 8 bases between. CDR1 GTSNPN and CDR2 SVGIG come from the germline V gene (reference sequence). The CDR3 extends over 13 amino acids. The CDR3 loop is CAWSAYSYNEQFF. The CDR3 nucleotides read TGTGCCTGGAGTGCCTACTCTTACAATGAGCAGTTCTTC.

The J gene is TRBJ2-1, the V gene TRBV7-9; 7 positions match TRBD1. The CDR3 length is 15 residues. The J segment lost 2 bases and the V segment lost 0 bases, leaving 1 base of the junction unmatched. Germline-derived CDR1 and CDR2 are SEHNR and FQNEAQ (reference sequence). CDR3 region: CASSLARGTYNEQFF. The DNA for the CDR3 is TGTGCCAGCAGCTTAGCCAGGGGGACCTACAATGAGCAGTTCTTC.

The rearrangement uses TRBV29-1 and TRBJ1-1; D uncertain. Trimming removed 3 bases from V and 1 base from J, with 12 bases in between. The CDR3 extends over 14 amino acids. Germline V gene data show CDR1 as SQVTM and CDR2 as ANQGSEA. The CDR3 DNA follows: TGCAGCGTTGAGCCTCTTATGAGGAACACTGAAGCTTTCTTT. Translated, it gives CSVEPLMRNTEAFF.

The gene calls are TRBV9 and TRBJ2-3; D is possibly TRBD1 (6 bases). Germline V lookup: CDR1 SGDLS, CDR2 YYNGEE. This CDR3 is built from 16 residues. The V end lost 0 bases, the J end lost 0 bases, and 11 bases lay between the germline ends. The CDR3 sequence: CASSVGTAPSTDTQYF. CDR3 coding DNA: TGTGCCAGCAGCGTAGGGACAGCCCCTAGCACAGATACGCAGTATTTT. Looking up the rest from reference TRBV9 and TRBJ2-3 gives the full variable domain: DSGVTQTPKHLITATGQRVTLRCSPRSGDLSVYWYQQSLDQGLQFLIQYYNGEERAKGNILERFSAQQFPDLHSELNLSSLELGDSALYFCASSVGTAPSTDTQYFGPGTRLTVL.

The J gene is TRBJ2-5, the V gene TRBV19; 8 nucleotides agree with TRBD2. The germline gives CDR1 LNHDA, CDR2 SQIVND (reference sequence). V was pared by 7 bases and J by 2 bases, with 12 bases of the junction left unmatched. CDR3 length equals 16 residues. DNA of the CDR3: TGTGCCAGTACCGGGGGGGCTAGCGGGCGTCAAGAGACCCAGTACTTC. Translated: CASTGGASGRQETQYF.

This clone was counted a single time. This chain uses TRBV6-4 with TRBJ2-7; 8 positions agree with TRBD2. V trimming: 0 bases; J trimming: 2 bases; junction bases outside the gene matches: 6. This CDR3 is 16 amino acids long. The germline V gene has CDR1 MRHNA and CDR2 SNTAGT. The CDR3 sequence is CASSDSERETPYEQYF. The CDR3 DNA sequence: TGTGCCAGCAGTGACTCGGAGCGGGAGACCCCCTACGAGCAGTACTTC.

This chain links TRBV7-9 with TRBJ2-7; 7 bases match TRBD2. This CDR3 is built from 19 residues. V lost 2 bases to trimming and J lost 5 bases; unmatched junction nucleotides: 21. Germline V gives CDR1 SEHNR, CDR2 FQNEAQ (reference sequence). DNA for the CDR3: TGTGCCAGCAGCTTATCTTGGGGAGGTCGGGAGGCCCCCCGCAACGAGCAGTACTTC. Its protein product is CASSLSWGGREAPRNEQYF.

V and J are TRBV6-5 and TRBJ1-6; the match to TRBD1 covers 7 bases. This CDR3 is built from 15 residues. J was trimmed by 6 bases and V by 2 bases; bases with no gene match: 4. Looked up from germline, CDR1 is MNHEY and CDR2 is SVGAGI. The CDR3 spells CASSYAGQANSPLHF. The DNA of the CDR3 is TGTGCCAGCAGTTACGCAGGACAGGCTAATTCACCCCTCCACTTT.

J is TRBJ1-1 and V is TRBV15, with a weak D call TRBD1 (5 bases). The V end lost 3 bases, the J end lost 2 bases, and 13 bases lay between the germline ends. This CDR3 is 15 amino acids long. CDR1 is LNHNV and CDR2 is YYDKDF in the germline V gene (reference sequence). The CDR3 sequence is CATSRGGILNTEAFF. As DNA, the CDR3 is TGTGCCACCAGCAGGGGGGGGATATTAAACACTGAAGCTTTCTTT.

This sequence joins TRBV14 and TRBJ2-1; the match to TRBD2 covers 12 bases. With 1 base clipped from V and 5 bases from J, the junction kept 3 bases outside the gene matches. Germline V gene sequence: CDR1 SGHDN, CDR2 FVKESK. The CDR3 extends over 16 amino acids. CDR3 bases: TGTGCCAGCAGCCAAGGGACTAGCGGGAAGAACAATGAGCAGTTCTTC. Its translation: CASSQGTSGKNNEQFF.

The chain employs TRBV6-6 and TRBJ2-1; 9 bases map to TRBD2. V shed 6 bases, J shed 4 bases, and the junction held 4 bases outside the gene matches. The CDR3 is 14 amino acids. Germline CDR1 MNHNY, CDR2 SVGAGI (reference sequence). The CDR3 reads CASSQTSGYNEQFF. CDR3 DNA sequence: TGTGCCAGCAGCCAGACTAGCGGATACAATGAGCAGTTCTTC.